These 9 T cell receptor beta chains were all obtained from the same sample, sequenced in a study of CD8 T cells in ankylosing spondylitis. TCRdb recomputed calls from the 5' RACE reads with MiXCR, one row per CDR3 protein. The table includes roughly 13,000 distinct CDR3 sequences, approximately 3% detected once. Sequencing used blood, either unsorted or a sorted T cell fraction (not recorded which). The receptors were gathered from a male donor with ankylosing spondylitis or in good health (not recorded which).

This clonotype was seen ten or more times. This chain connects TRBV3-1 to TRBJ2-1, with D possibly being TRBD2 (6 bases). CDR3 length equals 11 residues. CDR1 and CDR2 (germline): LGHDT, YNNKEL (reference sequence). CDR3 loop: CAAGRLNEQFF. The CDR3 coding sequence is TGTGCAGCGGGCCGGCTTAATGAGCAGTTCTTC.

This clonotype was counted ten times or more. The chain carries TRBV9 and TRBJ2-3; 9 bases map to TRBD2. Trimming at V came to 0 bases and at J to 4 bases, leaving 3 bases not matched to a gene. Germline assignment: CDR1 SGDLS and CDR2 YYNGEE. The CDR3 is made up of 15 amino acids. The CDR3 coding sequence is TGTGCCAGCAGCGTAGGAGGCGGGGGGGCAGATACGCAGTATTTT. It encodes CASSVGGGGADTQYF.

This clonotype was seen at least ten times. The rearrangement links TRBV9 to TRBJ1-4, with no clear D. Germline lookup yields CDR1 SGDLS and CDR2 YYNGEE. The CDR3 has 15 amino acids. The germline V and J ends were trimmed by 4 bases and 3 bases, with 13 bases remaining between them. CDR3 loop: CASSLQPGPNEKLFF. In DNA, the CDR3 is TGTGCCAGCAGCCTCCAGCCAGGACCTAATGAAAAACTGTTTTTT.

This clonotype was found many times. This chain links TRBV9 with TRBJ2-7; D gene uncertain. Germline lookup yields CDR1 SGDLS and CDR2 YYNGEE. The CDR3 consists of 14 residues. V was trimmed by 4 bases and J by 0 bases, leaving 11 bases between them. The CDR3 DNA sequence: TGTGCCAGCAGCCCCTCTTGGAGCTCCTACGAGCAGTACTTC. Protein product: CASSPSWSSYEQYF.

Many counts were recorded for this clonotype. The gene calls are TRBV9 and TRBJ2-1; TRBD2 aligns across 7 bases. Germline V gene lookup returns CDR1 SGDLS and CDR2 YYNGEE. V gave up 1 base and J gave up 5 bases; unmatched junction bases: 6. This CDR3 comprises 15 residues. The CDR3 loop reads CASSVSRAGNNEQFF. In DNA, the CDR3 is TGTGCCAGCAGCGTATCTAGAGCGGGGAACAATGAGCAGTTCTTC.

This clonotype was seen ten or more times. The CDR3 protein is CASSVGPGTETQYF. The CDR3 nucleotides read TGTGCCAGCAGCGTAGGTCCAGGGACGGAGACCCAGTACTTC. This chain joins TRBV9 and TRBJ2-5, with D perhaps assigned TRBD1 or TRBD2 (5 bases each). In germline, CDR1 is SGDLS, CDR2 YYNGEE. Trimming removed 0 bases at V and 5 bases at J, with 11 bases between. This CDR3 has 14 residues.

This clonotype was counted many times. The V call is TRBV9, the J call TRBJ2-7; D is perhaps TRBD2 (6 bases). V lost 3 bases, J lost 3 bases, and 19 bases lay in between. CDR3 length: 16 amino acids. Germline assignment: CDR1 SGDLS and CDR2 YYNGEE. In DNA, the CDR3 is TGTGCCAGCAGCGCGGGCCTAGCGCACAATCTCTACGAGCAGTACTTC. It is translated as CASSAGLAHNLYEQYF.

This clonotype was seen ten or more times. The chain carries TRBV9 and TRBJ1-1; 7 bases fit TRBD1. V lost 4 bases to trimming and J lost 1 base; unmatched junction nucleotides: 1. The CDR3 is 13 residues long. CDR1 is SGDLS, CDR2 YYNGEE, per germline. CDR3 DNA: TGTGCCAGCAGCAAGGGGGCGAACACTGAAGCTTTCTTT. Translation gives CASSKGANTEAFF.

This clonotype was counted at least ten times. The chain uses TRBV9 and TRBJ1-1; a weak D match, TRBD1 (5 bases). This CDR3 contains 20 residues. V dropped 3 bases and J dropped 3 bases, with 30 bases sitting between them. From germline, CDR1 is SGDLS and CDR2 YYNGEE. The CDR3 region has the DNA TGTGCCAGCAGCGCCCAAGGGGCCGGAGAGAGGGGCGCGGCGGACACTGAAGCTTTCTTT. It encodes CASSAQGAGERGAADTEAFF.